The rows below give T cell receptor beta chains drawn from one sample of a study of early T cells in non-severe SARS-CoV-2 infection. TCRdb reprocessed the 5' RACE reads with MiXCR, giving one entry per CDR3 protein. The table records about 77,000 distinct CDR3 sequences, about a sixth of them present only once. Sequencing input: whole blood. These receptors were obtained from an adult who was a healthcare worker with PCR-confirmed SARS-CoV-2 infection or an uninfected control (not recorded which). Both conserved end residues are part of each CDR3. A D gene is named only where the DNA matches it firmly. Clone sizes are given selectively: once, few, many, or a class where the clone is expanded.

d_gene	abundance	v_gene	j_gene	CDR3aa	CDR3nt
-	-	TRBV29-1	TRBJ1-1	CSGDGVNTEAFF	TGCAGCGGGGACGGGGTGAACACTGAAGCTTTCTTT
-	-	TRBV28	TRBJ2-7	CASSLGGIGYEQYF	TGTGCCAGCAGTTTAGGGGGGATCGGCTACGAGCAGTACTTC
-	few	TRBV5-1	TRBJ1-1	CASSLAGGNPEAFF	TGCGCCAGCAGCTTGGCCGGGGGGAACCCTGAAGCTTTCTTT
-	-	TRBV7-3	TRBJ2-6	CASSFGGGANVLTF	TGTGCCAGCAGCTTCGGAGGTGGGGCCAACGTCCTGACTTTC
-	-	TRBV11-2	TRBJ1-1	CASSFLRLNTEAFF	TGTGCCAGCAGCTTCCTGAGACTGAACACTGAAGCTTTCTTT
TRBD2	once	TRBV29-1	TRBJ2-1	CSVSGTSYNEQFF	TGCAGCGTTTCCGGGACTAGTTACAATGAGCAGTTCTTC
TRBD2	few	TRBV5-5	TRBJ2-1	CASSLGLAGVENEQFF	TGTGCCAGCAGCTTGGGACTAGCGGGAGTTGAGAATGAGCAGTTCTTC
-	few	TRBV9	TRBJ1-2	CASSRDTSGYTF	TGTGCCAGCAGCCGGGACACATCTGGCTACACCTTC
TRBD1	-	TRBV18	TRBJ1-1	CASSDRGWNTEAFF	TGTGCCAGCTCCGACAGGGGTTGGAACACTGAAGCTTTCTTT
-	-	TRBV6-2/TRBV6-3	TRBJ2-2	CASSYPRVGAQDTGELFF	TGTGCCAGCAGTTACCCCAGAGTGGGGGCCCAGGACACCGGGGAGCTGTTTTTT
-	-	TRBV7-8	TRBJ1-4	CASSLRDTLGEKLFF	TGTGCCAGCAGCTTAAGGGACACCCTAGGGGAAAAACTGTTTTTT
-	-	TRBV7-9	TRBJ1-1	CASSPPNPSANTEAFF	TGTGCCAGCAGCCCCCCTAACCCATCGGCGAACACTGAAGCTTTCTTT
-	few	TRBV30	TRBJ1-2	CALALIREANYGYTF	TGTGCCTTAGCCCTCATCAGAGAAGCTAACTATGGCTACACCTTC
-	many	TRBV24-1	TRBJ2-2	CATSVGTQNTGELFF	TGTGCCACCAGTGTTGGGACTCAGAACACCGGGGAGCTGTTTTTT
-	few	TRBV12-3/TRBV12-4	TRBJ1-2	CASSLGQGGPRGYGYTF	TGTGCCAGCAGCCTTGGGCAGGGAGGGCCTCGCGGCTATGGCTACACCTTC
TRBD1	-	TRBV5-1	TRBJ2-5	CASSRLLGGIEETQYF	TGCGCCAGCAGCCGACTGTTAGGGGGCATCGAAGAGACCCAGTACTTC
-	-	TRBV28	TRBJ1-2	CASSSGWYDYTF	TGTGCCAGCAGTTCCGGTTGGTATGACTACACCTTC
-	few	TRBV29-1	TRBJ2-1	CSEQTGVREEQFF	TGCAGCGAGCAAACAGGGGTACGGGAGGAGCAGTTCTTC
-	-	TRBV20-1	TRBJ1-1	CSAPDPRGTEAFF	TGCAGTGCCCCCGACCCGCGTGGGACTGAAGCTTTCTTT
-	-	TRBV5-6	TRBJ2-3	CASSPSRGTTQYF	TGTGCCAGCAGCCCTTCCAGGGGTACTACGCAGTATTTT
-	few	TRBV25-1	TRBJ2-7	CASSVGGEASEQYF	TGTGCCAGCAGTGTTGGGGGAGAAGCGTCCGAGCAGTACTTC
-	few	TRBV6-1	TRBJ2-7	CASGGSSYEQYF	TGTGCCAGCGGGGGGTCGTCCTACGAGCAGTACTTC
TRBD1	-	TRBV6-4	TRBJ2-1	CASSEGQGRNEQFF	TGTGCCAGCAGTGAGGGACAGGGGAGGAATGAGCAGTTCTTC
-	many	TRBV10-3	TRBJ1-1	CAISMPGHLNTEAFF	TGTGCCATCAGTATGCCGGGACACCTGAACACTGAAGCTTTCTTT
TRBD1	few	TRBV5-6	TRBJ2-7	CASSLGTGPSYEQYF	TGTGCCAGCAGCTTGGGGACAGGCCCTTCCTACGAGCAGTACTTC
-	-	TRBV28	TRBJ1-6	CASSLSGEDSPLHF	TGTGCCAGCAGTTTATCAGGGGAGGATTCACCCCTCCACTTT
-	-	TRBV29-1	TRBJ2-1	CSVGYASVGILPYNEQFF	TGCAGCGTTGGTTACGCGTCAGTGGGAATTCTTCCCTACAATGAGCAGTTCTTC
-	few	TRBV20-1	TRBJ1-1	CSAREWQGGTEAFF	TGCAGTGCTAGAGAATGGCAGGGTGGAACTGAAGCTTTCTTT
-	few	TRBV5-1	TRBJ2-5	CASSLEQGSETQYF	TGCGCCAGCAGCTTGGAACAGGGAAGTGAGACCCAGTACTTC
-	-	TRBV20-1	TRBJ2-7	CSALNTGSYEQYF	TGCAGTGCCCTCAACACCGGCTCCTACGAGCAGTACTTC
-	-	TRBV11-2	TRBJ1-1	CASSPSAHLLLNTEAFF	TGTGCCAGCAGCCCCTCGGCCCATCTATTATTGAACACTGAAGCTTTCTTT
TRBD1	-	TRBV28	TRBJ1-4	CASSPVQGLGDEKLFF	TGTGCCAGCAGTCCAGTACAGGGGTTGGGGGATGAAAAACTGTTTTTT
-	-	TRBV11-3	TRBJ2-1	CASSPQGLTMGSEQFF	TGTGCCAGCAGCCCGCAGGGGCTTACCATGGGGAGTGAGCAGTTCTTC
-	-	TRBV7-9	TRBJ1-2	CASSLPTAYGYTF	TGTGCCAGCAGCTTACCCACAGCCTATGGCTACACCTTC
-	few	TRBV5-1	TRBJ2-3	CASSLEAASTDTQYF	TGCGCCAGCAGCTTGGAGGCGGCAAGCACAGATACGCAGTATTTT
-	-	TRBV29-1	TRBJ2-1	CSVAESSYNEQFF	TGCAGCGTGGCGGAGAGCTCCTACAATGAGCAGTTCTTC
-	-	TRBV7-3	TRBJ2-3	CASSSRLGGPDTQYF	TGTGCCAGCAGCTCGCGACTAGGTGGACCAGATACGCAGTATTTT
-	many	TRBV7-3	TRBJ1-2	CASSLVPEYGYTF	TGTGCCAGCAGCTTAGTCCCGGAATATGGCTACACCTTC
-	few	TRBV28	TRBJ2-1	CASSSGQRSYNEQFF	TGTGCCAGCAGTTCGGGACAACGCTCCTACAATGAGCAGTTCTTC
-	-	TRBV29-1	TRBJ2-7	CSVRDNSYEQYF	TGCAGCGTCCGGGACAACTCCTACGAGCAGTACTTC
TRBD2	-	TRBV11-2	TRBJ2-1	CASSLVGGDYNEQFF	TGTGCCAGCAGCTTAGTTGGGGGGGACTACAATGAGCAGTTCTTC
-	-	TRBV7-8	TRBJ2-7	CASTVRRDMANEQYF	TGTGCCAGCACTGTACGCCGGGACATGGCCAACGAGCAGTACTTC
-	few	TRBV18	TRBJ1-1	CASSPLRETHTEAFF	TGTGCCAGCTCACCACTTCGGGAGACACACACTGAAGCTTTCTTT
TRBD2	few	TRBV5-4	TRBJ2-2	CASHPGLAGVNTGELFF	TGTGCCAGCCACCCGGGACTAGCGGGAGTTAACACCGGGGAGCTGTTTTTT
TRBD2	few	TRBV9	TRBJ2-2	CASSVTGGTTPGELFF	TGTGCCAGCAGCGTAACCGGGGGGACTACCCCCGGGGAGCTGTTTTTT
-	-	TRBV11-2	TRBJ1-1	CASSLDGGVNTEAFF	TGTGCCAGCAGCTTAGACGGAGGGGTGAACACTGAAGCTTTCTTT
-	-	TRBV7-6	TRBJ2-5	CASSLGLHGVETQYF	TGTGCCAGCAGCTTAGGGCTCCATGGGGTGGAGACCCAGTACTTC
-	many	TRBV28	TRBJ1-1	CASILPGASEAFF	TGTGCCAGCATTTTACCCGGGGCCTCAGAAGCTTTCTTT
-	few	TRBV20-1	TRBJ1-5	CSARSGNQPQHF	TGCAGTGCTAGATCTGGGAATCAGCCCCAGCATTTT
TRBD2	-	TRBV20-1	TRBJ2-3	CSARTPSGGADTQYF	TGCAGTGCTAGAACCCCGAGCGGGGGGGCAGATACGCAGTATTTT
-	few	TRBV6-6	TRBJ1-6	CASTPQGLDNSPLHF	TGTGCCAGCACCCCTCAGGGGCTCGATAATTCACCCCTCCACTTT